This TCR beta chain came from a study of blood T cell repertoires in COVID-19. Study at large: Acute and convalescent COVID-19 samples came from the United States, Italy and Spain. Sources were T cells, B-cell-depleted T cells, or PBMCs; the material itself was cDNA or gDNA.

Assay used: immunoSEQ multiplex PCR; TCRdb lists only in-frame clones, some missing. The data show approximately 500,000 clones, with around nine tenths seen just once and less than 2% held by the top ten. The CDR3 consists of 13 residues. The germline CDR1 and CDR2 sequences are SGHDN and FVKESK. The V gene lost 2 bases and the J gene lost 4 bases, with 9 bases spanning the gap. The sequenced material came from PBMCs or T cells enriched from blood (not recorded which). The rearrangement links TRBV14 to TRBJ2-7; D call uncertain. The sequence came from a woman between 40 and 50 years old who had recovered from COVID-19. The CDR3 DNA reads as TGTGCCAGCAGCCAAAATATACGGTACGAGCAGTACTTC. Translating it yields CASSQNIRYEQYF.